The clone carrying this T cell receptor beta chain was counted at least ten times. Its matching antigen is unknown. Per the germline V gene, CDR1 is MGHRA and CDR2 is YSYEKL. The CDR3 loop spans 16 amino acids. The V segment lost 4 bases and the J segment 2 bases; nucleotides outside the gene matches: 6. This entry comes from a study of response to subunit inactivated influenza vaccine. TCRdb reanalysed the RT-PCR reads using MiXCR and keeps one entry per CDR3 protein. The sample holds 600,000 to 700,000 distinct CDR3 sequences, approximately 15% seen once. General study points: Every seasonal influenza vaccination brings in few new T cells, the authors suggested.

The V and J genes are TRBV4-1 and TRBJ2-7; 12 bases are a match to TRBD1. The receptor was isolated from a man in his fifties or sixties who received an inactivated influenza vaccine. The sequencing used PBMCs from blood, collected 14 to 15 days before vaccination. CDR3 in DNA: TGCGCCAGCAGCCCGGGACAGGGGGCGCGTGCCTACGAGCAGTACTTC. This translates into CASSPGQGARAYEQYF.